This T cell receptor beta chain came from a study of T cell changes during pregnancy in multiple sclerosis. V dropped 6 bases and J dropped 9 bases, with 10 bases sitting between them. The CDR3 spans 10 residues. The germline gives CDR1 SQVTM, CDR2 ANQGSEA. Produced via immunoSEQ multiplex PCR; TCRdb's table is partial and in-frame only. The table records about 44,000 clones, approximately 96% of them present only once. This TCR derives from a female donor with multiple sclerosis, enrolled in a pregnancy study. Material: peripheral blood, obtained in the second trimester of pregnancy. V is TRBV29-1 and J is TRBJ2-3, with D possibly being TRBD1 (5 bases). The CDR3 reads CSVSTGTQYF. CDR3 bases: TGCAGCGTGTCTACAGGCACGCAGTATTTT.